This entry describes one T cell receptor (beta chain). Reverse transcription of roughly 0.5 to 1 ug RNA was performed with random hexamers. MiXCR, applied by TCRdb to the immunoSEQ multiplex PCR reads, yields one record per CDR3 protein. The repertoire holds around 300,000 distinct CDR3 sequences, 70% to 90% seen once, with roughly 0.21% in the top ten. The CDR3 length is 15 residues. Germline V gives CDR1 LNHNV, CDR2 YYDKDF (reference sequence). V was clipped by 5 bases and J by 4 bases, with 15 bases between them. The sample originates from a study of CD8 T cells in Susac syndrome. Material: CD8+ T cells from PBMCs. The origin of this receptor is a human donor with multiple sclerosis. V and J are TRBV15 and TRBJ2-1; a possible D gene is TRBD2 (6 bases). This CDR3 is CATSPWLGTYNEQFF. CDR3 nucleotide sequence: TGTGCCACCAGCCCATGGCTAGGGACTTACAATGAGCAGTTCTTC.